The next 29 T cell receptor beta chains were all read from a single sample in a study of blood T cell repertoires in COVID-19. Repertoires were generated with immunoSEQ multiplex PCR, while TCRdb's copy carries only in-frame clones and drops some. The sample carries some 200,000 clones, 60% to 80% recorded once. Sequenced: peripheral blood. These receptor sequences come from a woman in her sixties or seventies with acute or convalescent COVID-19.

Regarding this clone: Other DNA sequences in the sample encode the same CDR3. The V call is TRBV5-1, the J call TRBJ1-4; 8 nucleotides match TRBD1. The CDR3 runs 14 residues. Losses at the gene ends were 3 bases for V and 8 bases for J; bases not matched to a gene: 6. Germline CDR1 and CDR2: SGHRS and YFSETQ. The CDR3 nucleotides read TGCGCCAGCAGCTCCGGACAGGGAGGGGAAAAACTGTTTTTT. This gives the protein CASSSGQGGEKLFF.

The gene calls are TRBV5-1 and TRBJ2-3; 7 bases align to TRBD2. The trim removed 0 bases at V and 3 bases at J, leaving 10 bases unmatched. CDR3 length: 17 residues. The germline V gene encodes CDR1 SGHRS and CDR2 YFSETQ. CDR3 sequence: CASSLGARETHTDTQYF. CDR3 nucleotide sequence: TGCGCCAGCAGCTTGGGAGCGCGGGAGACTCATACAGATACGCAGTATTTT.

V usage is TRBV4-1 and J usage is TRBJ2-6; the D gene is possibly TRBD1 (5 bases). V was cut by 1 base and J by 4 bases, with 17 bases left in between. The CDR3 covers 18 residues. The germline V gene encodes CDR1 MGHRA and CDR2 YSYEKL. The CDR3 DNA follows: TGCGCCAGCAGCCAAGTCTCCCAGGGCTCTCTGGGGGCCAACGTCCTGACTTTC. This gives the protein CASSQVSQGSLGANVLTF.

The chain carries TRBV9 and TRBJ2-3; weak D call: TRBD1 (6 bases). The CDR3 consists of 12 residues. V was clipped by 4 bases and J by 7 bases, with 10 bases between them. CDR1 SGDLS and CDR2 YYNGEE come from the germline V gene. The CDR3 protein is CASSSTGYTQYF. The CDR3 nucleotides are TGTGCCAGCAGCTCGACAGGCTATACGCAGTATTTT.

This chain links TRBV11-1 with TRBJ1-6; tentative D call: TRBD1 (5 bases). The CDR3 sequence is 14 residues long. V was cut by 3 bases and J by 7 bases, with 10 bases left in between. The V gene's germline CDR1 is SGHAT and CDR2 FQDESV (reference sequence). The DNA of the CDR3 is TGTGCCAGCAGCTTTCACAGGCCCAATTCACCCCTCCACTTT. Amino acid sequence: CASSFHRPNSPLHF.

The gene calls are TRBV5-1 and TRBJ2-2, with 8 bases lining up with TRBD1. The germline CDR1 and CDR2 sequences are SGHRS and YFSETQ. The CDR3 extends over 18 amino acids. Germline trimming cut 3 bases from V and 8 bases from J; bases unmatched to any gene: 18. The CDR3 nucleotides read TGCGCCAGCAGCTACCGGGACAGGCGACAGTCCTCTAGTGGGGAGCTGTTTTTT. Its protein product is CASSYRDRRQSSSGELFF. Full variable domain (remainder filled in from reference TRBV5-1 and TRBJ2-2): KAGVTQTPRYLIKTRGQQVTLSCSPISGHRSVSWYQQTPGQGLQFLFEYFSETQRNKGNFPGRFSGRQFSNSRSEMNVSTLELGDSALYLCASSYRDRRQSSSGELFFGEGSRLTVL.

The chain is built from TRBV6-2 or TRBV6-3 and TRBJ2-7; maybe TRBD2 (5 bases). Trimming took 3 bases from V and 1 from J, leaving 13 bases between them. The germline V gene has CDR1 MNHEY and CDR2 SVGEGT. This CDR3 spans 15 amino acids. The CDR3 coding sequence is TGTGCCAGCAGTTATGGTGGCGGGCCTTCCTACGAGCAGTACTTC. It codes for CASSYGGGPSYEQYF.

This clone was recorded once. The genes are TRBV7-2 and TRBJ2-1; tentative D call: TRBD2 (5 bases). The CDR3 is 13 residues long. Trimming took 5 bases from V and 8 from J, leaving 13 bases between them. The germline V gene has CDR1 SGHTA and CDR2 FQGNSA. CDR3 in amino acids: CASSVGLPDEQFF. CDR3 in DNA: TGTGCCAGCAGCGTAGGACTCCCCGATGAGCAGTTCTTC.

The J gene is TRBJ1-2, the V gene TRBV6-1, with no clear D. With 2 bases removed from V and 1 base from J, the gap between germline ends came to 8 bases. The CDR3 covers 14 residues. Germline CDR1 MNHNS, CDR2 SASEGT. CDR3 protein: CASSESGRNYGYTF. CDR3 bases: TGTGCCAGCAGTGAATCGGGTCGTAACTATGGCTACACCTTC.

This sequence joins TRBV24-1 and TRBJ2-1; TRBD2 matches at 8 bases. The CDR3 is made up of 17 amino acids. V shed 3 bases and J 5 bases; nucleotides not matched to a gene: 11. The germline gives CDR1 KGHDR, CDR2 SFDVKD. The CDR3 here is CATSDPQGSGSNNEQFF. CDR3 DNA: TGTGCCACCAGTGATCCCCAGGGCAGCGGGAGTAACAATGAGCAGTTCTTC.

The chain joins TRBV4-1 to TRBJ2-2, with 13 bases matching TRBD2. The length of the CDR3 is 18 residues. The V gene's germline CDR1 is MGHRA and CDR2 YSYEKL. Unmatched junction bases numbered 5, after V lost 1 base and J lost 3 bases. CDR3 sequence (DNA): TGCGCCAGCAGCCAAGTCGAACTAGCGGGAGGGGACACCGGGGAGCTGTTTTTT. It translates to CASSQVELAGGDTGELFF.

The V gene is TRBV14, the J gene TRBJ1-3, with D unclear. CDR3 length: 13 residues. Per germline, CDR1 SGHDN and CDR2 FVKESK. V was cut by 0 bases and J by 7 bases, with 7 bases left in between. CDR3 DNA: TGTGCCAGCAGCCAAGATCGAGGGAACACCATATATTTT. Its protein product is CASSQDRGNTIYF.

The rearrangement uses TRBV2 and TRBJ1-1; 7 bases line up with TRBD1. This CDR3 is 15 amino acids long. The germline gives CDR1 SNHLY, CDR2 FYNNEI. V gave up 7 bases and J gave up 0 bases; unmatched junction bases: 8. The CDR3 DNA sequence: TGTGCCAGCACGATTAAGGGACAGTTGAACACTGAAGCTTTCTTT. Protein product: CASTIKGQLNTEAFF.

This chain links TRBV13 with TRBJ1-6; D is perhaps TRBD1 (5 bases). V shed 1 base and J shed 7 bases, with 17 bases lying between them. Looked up from germline, CDR1 is PRHDT and CDR2 is FYEKMQ (reference sequence). This CDR3 comprises 17 residues. The CDR3 sequence is CASSLAGGWGNNSPLHF. For the CDR3, the DNA is TGTGCCAGCAGCTTAGCAGGAGGGTGGGGGAACAATTCACCCCTCCACTTT.

The chain joins TRBV11-2 to TRBJ2-5; 11 nucleotides match TRBD2. CDR1 is SGHAT and CDR2 is FQNNGV in the germline V gene. V dropped 2 bases and J dropped 5; count of bases not matched to a gene: 7. The CDR3 extends over 16 amino acids. The CDR3 region is CASSLNLAGGFETQYF. The CDR3 coding sequence is TGTGCCAGCAGCTTAAATCTAGCGGGAGGTTTCGAGACCCAGTACTTC.

The chain uses TRBV24-1 and TRBJ2-1; D is possibly TRBD1 (6 bases). The germline CDR1 and CDR2 sequences are KGHDR and SFDVKD. This CDR3 has 15 amino acids. Deletions cut 3 bases from V and 8 bases from J, with 16 bases between. The CDR3 nucleotides are TGTGCCACCAGTGATGGCTTATACAGGGATTATGAGCAGTTCTTC. As protein: CATSDGLYRDYEQFF.

The chain carries TRBV5-1 and TRBJ1-6; TRBD1 matches at 7 bases. CDR1 is SGHRS and CDR2 is YFSETQ in the germline V gene. The ends lost 7 bases at V and 8 bases at J; junction bases unmatched: 6. The CDR3 runs to 13 residues. For the CDR3, the DNA is TGCGCCAGCGGACAGGAGGTTGATTCACCCCTCCACTTT. Its protein product is CASGQEVDSPLHF.

The gene calls are TRBV4-2 and TRBJ2-1; TRBD2 matches 9 bases. The ends lost 8 bases at V and 5 bases at J; junction bases unmatched: 7. Germline values: CDR1 LGHNA, CDR2 YNFKEQ. CDR3 length: 14 residues. This CDR3 reads CASGRLADHNEQFF. In DNA, the CDR3 is TGTGCCAGCGGGCGACTAGCGGATCACAATGAGCAGTTCTTC.

This chain uses TRBV14 with TRBJ1-1; D uncertain. V dropped 0 bases and J dropped 4 bases, with 12 bases sitting between them. The CDR3 runs 15 residues. In germline, CDR1 is SGHDN, CDR2 FVKESK. CDR3 DNA sequence: TGTGCCAGCAGCCAAGATCACATTCGAGGCACTGAAGCTTTCTTT. It yields the protein CASSQDHIRGTEAFF.

This chain connects TRBV19 to TRBJ2-1; 7 bases map to TRBD1. J lost 12 bases, V lost 6 bases, and 5 bases had no gene match. Germline-derived CDR1 and CDR2 are LNHDA and SQIVND (reference sequence). This CDR3 contains 11 residues. CDR3 coding DNA: TGTGCCAGTAGCAGGGGGTTAGGGCAGTTCTTC. Encoded protein: CASSRGLGQFF.

V gene TRBV6-1 combines with J gene TRBJ1-1; D remains ambiguous. CDR3 size: 13 residues. V lost 2 bases and J lost 5, with 9 bases in between. Germline CDR1 reads MNHNS; CDR2 reads SASEGT. CDR3 protein: CASSENLSTEAFF. The CDR3 coding sequence is TGTGCCAGCAGTGAAAATTTATCTACTGAAGCTTTCTTT.

The chain recombines TRBV25-1 with TRBJ1-2, with TRBD1 matching over 11 bases. Per the germline V gene, CDR1 is MGHDK and CDR2 is SYGVNS. J lost 3 bases, V lost 8 bases, and 8 bases had no gene match. The CDR3 contains 15 residues. The CDR3 loop is CASQGQGVSYYGYTF. CDR3 nucleotides: TGTGCCAGCCAGGGACAGGGGGTTTCTTACTATGGCTACACCTTC.

V and J are TRBV28 and TRBJ2-2; D possibly corresponds to TRBD2 (7 bases). The germline V and J ends were trimmed by 9 bases and 9 bases, with 17 bases remaining between them. CDR1 is MDHEN and CDR2 is SYDVKM in the germline V gene. The CDR3 is made up of 13 amino acids. The DNA for the CDR3 is TGTGCCAGTGGCGTGGGGGGGCACCGGGAGCTGTTTTTT. Its protein product is CASGVGGHRELFF. Drawing the rest from reference TRBV28 and TRBJ2-2, the complete variable domain is DVKVTQSSRYLVKRTGEKVFLECVQDMDHENMFWYRQDPGLGLRLIYFSYDVKMKEKGDIPEGYSVSREKKERFSLILESASTNQTSMYLCASGVGGHRELFFGEGSRLTVL.

This clone was recorded a few times. V and J are TRBV19 and TRBJ1-5; 7 nucleotides align to TRBD1. The CDR3 is 17 amino acids. Germline V gene sequence: CDR1 LNHDA, CDR2 SQIVND (reference sequence). V gave up 7 bases and J gave up 4 bases; unmatched junction bases: 16. CDR3 nucleotide sequence: TGTGCCAGTACGAACTTTAATACAGGGGTGGAAAATCAGCCCCAGCATTTT. This gives the protein CASTNFNTGVENQPQHF. Supplemented by reference TRBV19 and TRBJ1-5, the full variable domain reads DGGITQSPKYLFRKEGQNVTLSCEQNLNHDAMYWYRQDPGQGLRLIYYSQIVNDFQKGDIAEGYSVSREKKESFPLTVTSAQKNPTAFYLCASTNFNTGVENQPQHFGDGTRLSIL.

The chain recombines TRBV27 with TRBJ1-5; maybe TRBD1 (5 bases). Per germline, CDR1 MNHEY and CDR2 SMNVEV (reference sequence). Trimming took off 5 bases at V and 4 bases at J, with 21 bases between the two ends. The CDR3 length is 17 residues. The CDR3 coding sequence is TGTGCCAGCAGTCCTTGGGGCGCCGGCGCAAGTAATCAGCCCCAGCATTTT. This sequence encodes CASSPWGAGASNQPQHF.

The CDR3 DNA sequence: TGTGCCAGCAGTACAGGGGCTGGCAATCAGCCCCAGCATTTT. It encodes CASSTGAGNQPQHF. This chain connects TRBV6-6 to TRBJ1-5; the match to TRBD1 covers 7 bases. Germline values: CDR1 MNHNY, CDR2 SVGAGI (reference sequence). CDR3 size: 14 residues. The V and J ends lost 5 bases and 2 bases, in that order; junction bases with no gene match: 3.

This clone came up a few times. The rearrangement uses TRBV5-6 and TRBJ2-7; 7 bases match TRBD1. This CDR3 comprises 13 residues. V lost 0 bases and J lost 5; bases outside the gene matches: 2. Germline-derived CDR1 and CDR2 are SGHDT and YYEEEE. The chain's CDR3 is CASSLVQGHEQYF. CDR3 nucleotide sequence: TGTGCCAGCAGCTTGGTACAGGGGCACGAGCAGTACTTC.

The rearrangement uses TRBV2 and TRBJ2-2, with a tentative D call TRBD1 (6 bases). The CDR3 sequence is 14 residues long. Between the trimmed V and J ends, which lost 4 bases and 4 bases, there was a span of 10 bases. The germline V gene has CDR1 SNHLY and CDR2 FYNNEI. The CDR3 DNA follows: TGTGCCAGCAGTGTCAGGGGCACCACCGGGGAGCTGTTTTTT. Amino acids: CASSVRGTTGELFF.

This clone was observed a single time. The chain combines TRBV4-2 with TRBJ2-1; D possibly corresponds to TRBD2 (6 bases). Germline CDR1 reads LGHNA; CDR2 reads YNFKEQ. Trimming left V 0 bases short and J 4 bases short, with 10 bases between. This CDR3 region has 15 residues. CDR3 nucleotide sequence: TGTGCCAGCAGCCAAGAGGGGGGAGTGTACAATGAGCAGTTCTTC. Protein: CASSQEGGVYNEQFF.